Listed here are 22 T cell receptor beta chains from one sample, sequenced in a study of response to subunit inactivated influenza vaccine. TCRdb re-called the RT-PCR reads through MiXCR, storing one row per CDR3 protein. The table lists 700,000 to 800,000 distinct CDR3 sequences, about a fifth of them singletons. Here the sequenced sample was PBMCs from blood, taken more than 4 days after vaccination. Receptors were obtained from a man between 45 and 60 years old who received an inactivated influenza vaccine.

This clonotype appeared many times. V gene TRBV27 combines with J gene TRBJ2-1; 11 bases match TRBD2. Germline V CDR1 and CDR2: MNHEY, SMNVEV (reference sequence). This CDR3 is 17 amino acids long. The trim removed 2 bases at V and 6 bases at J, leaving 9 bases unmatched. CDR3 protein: CASSLGLAGTAVNEQFF. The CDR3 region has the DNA TGTGCCAGCAGTTTAGGACTAGCGGGTACTGCCGTCAATGAGCAGTTCTTC.

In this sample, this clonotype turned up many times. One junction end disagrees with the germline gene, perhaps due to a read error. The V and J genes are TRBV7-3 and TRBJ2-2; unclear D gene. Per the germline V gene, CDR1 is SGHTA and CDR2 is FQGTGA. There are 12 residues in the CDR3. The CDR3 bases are TGCGCCAGCAGCAAGAACACCGGGGAGCTGTTTTTT. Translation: CASSKNTGELFF.

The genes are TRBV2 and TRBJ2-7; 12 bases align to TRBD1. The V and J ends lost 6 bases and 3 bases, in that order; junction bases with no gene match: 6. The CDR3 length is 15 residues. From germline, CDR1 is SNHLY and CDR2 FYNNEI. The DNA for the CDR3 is TGTGCCAGCAGAAGGGACAGGGGGCCTGGCTACGAGCAGTACTTC. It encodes CASRRDRGPGYEQYF.

The CDR3 DNA reads as TGTGCCAGCAGCGTATGGTCCCTAGCGCCAGATACGCAGTATTTT. Translating gives CASSVWSLAPDTQYF. The V and J genes are TRBV7-8 and TRBJ2-3, with D possibly matching TRBD2 (6 bases). V lost 5 bases to trimming and J lost 4 bases, with 16 bases between them. CDR1 is SGHVS and CDR2 is FQNEAQ in the germline V gene. This CDR3 comprises 15 residues. The full variable domain, with the rest looked up from reference TRBV7-8 and TRBJ2-3, is GAGVSQSPRYKVAKRGQDVALRCDPISGHVSLFWYQQALGQGPEFLTYFQNEAQLDKSGLPSDRFFAERPEGSVSTLKIQRTQQEDSAVYLCASSVWSLAPDTQYFGPGTRLTVL.

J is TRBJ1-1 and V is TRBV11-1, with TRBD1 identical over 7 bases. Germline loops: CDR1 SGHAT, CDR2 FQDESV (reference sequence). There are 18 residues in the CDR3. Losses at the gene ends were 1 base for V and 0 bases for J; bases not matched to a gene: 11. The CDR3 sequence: CASSLDWFRGGMNTEAFF. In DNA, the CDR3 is TGTGCCAGCAGCTTAGATTGGTTCAGGGGGGGGATGAACACTGAAGCTTTCTTT. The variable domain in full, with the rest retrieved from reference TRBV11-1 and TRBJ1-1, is EAEVAQSPRYKITEKSQAVAFWCDPISGHATLYWYRQILGQGPELLVQFQDESVVDDSQLPKDRFSAERLKGVDSTLKIQPAELGDSAMYLCASSLDWFRGGMNTEAFFGQGTRLTVV.

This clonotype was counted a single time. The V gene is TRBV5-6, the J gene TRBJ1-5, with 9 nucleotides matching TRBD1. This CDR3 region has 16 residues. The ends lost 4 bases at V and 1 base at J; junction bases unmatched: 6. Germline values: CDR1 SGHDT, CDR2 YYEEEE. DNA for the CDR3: TGTGCCAGCAGCGCGGACAGGGGATTGAGCAATCAGCCCCAGCATTTT. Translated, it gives CASSADRGLSNQPQHF.

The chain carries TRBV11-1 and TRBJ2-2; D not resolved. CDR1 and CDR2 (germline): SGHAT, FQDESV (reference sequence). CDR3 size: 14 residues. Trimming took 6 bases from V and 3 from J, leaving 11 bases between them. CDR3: CASRLGLHTGELFF. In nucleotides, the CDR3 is TGTGCCAGCAGATTGGGTCTGCACACCGGGGAGCTGTTTTTT.

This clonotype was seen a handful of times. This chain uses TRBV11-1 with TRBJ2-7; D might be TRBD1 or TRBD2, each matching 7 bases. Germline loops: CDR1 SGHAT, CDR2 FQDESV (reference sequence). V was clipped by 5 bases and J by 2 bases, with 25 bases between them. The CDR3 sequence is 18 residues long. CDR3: CASSPLTKLTGRAYEQYF. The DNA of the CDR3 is TGTGCCAGCAGCCCATTGACTAAACTGACAGGGAGGGCCTACGAGCAGTACTTC.

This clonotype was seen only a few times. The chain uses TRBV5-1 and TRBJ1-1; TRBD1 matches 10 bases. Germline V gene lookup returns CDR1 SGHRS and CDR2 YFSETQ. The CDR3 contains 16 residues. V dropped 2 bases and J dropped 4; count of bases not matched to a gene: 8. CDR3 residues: CASSFKTGQGSTEAFF. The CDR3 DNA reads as TGCGCCAGCAGCTTCAAGACGGGACAGGGGAGCACTGAAGCTTTCTTT.

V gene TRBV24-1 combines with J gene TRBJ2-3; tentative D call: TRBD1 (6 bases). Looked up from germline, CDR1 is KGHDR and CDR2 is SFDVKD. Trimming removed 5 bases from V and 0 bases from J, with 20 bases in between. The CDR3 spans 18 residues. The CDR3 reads CATSGQKGTPISTDTQYF. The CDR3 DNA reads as TGTGCCACCAGTGGACAAAAAGGGACACCCATTAGCACAGATACGCAGTATTTT.

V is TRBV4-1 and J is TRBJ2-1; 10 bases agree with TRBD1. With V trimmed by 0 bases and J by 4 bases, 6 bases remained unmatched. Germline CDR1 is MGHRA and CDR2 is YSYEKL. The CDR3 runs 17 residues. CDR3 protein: CASSQDRPGQGYNEQFF. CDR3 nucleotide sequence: TGCGCCAGCAGCCAAGATCGACCGGGACAGGGGTACAATGAGCAGTTCTTC.

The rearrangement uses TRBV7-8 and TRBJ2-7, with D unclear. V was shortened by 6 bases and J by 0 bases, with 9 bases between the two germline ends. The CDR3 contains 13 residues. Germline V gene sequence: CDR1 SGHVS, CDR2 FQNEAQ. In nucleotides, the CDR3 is TGTGCCAGCAGAGGGCATAGCTCCTACGAGCAGTACTTC. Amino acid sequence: CASRGHSSYEQYF.

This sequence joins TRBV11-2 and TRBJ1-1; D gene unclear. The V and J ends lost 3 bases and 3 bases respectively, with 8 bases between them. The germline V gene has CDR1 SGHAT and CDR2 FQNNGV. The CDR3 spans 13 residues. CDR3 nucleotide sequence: TGTGCCAGCAGCTTTATACAATACACTGAAGCTTTCTTT. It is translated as CASSFIQYTEAFF.

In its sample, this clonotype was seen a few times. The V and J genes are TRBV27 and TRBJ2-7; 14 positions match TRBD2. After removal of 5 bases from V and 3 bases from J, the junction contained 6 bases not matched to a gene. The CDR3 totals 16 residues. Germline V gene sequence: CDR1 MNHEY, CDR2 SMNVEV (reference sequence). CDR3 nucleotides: TGTGCCAGCAGTGGGACTAGCGGGAGAAGAGTCTACGAGCAGTACTTC. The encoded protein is CASSGTSGRRVYEQYF.

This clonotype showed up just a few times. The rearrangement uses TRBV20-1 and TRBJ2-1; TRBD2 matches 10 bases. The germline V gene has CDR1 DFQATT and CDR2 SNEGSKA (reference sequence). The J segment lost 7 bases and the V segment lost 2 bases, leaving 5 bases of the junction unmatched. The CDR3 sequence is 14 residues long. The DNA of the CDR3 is TGCAGTGCTAGAAAGCGGGGGGGCAGGAATGAGCAGTTCTTC. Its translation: CSARKRGGRNEQFF.

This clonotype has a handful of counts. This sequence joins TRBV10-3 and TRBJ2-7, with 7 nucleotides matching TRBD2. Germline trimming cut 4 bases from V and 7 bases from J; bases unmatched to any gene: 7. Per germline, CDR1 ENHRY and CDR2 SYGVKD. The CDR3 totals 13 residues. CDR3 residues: CAISGPAGWEQYF. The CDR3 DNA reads TGTGCCATCAGTGGGCCAGCGGGATGGGAGCAGTACTTC.

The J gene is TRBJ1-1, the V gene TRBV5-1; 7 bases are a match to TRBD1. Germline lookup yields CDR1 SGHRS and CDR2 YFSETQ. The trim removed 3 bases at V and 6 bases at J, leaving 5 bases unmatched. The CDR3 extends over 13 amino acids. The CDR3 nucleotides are TGCGCCAGCAGCTCCCTAGACAGGGCTGAAGCTTTCTTT. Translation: CASSSLDRAEAFF.

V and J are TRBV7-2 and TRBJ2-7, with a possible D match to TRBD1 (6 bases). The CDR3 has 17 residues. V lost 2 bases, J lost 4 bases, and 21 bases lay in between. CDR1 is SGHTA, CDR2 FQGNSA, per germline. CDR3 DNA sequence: TGTGCCAGCAGCTTAACCCACGGTTTTCCAGGGGCGTACGAGCAGTACTTC. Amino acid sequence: CASSLTHGFPGAYEQYF.

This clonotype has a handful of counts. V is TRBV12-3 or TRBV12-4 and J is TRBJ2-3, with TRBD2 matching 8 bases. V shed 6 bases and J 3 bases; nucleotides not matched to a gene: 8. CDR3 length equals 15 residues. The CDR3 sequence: CASSPPSGRTDTQYF. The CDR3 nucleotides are TGTGCCAGCAGCCCCCCCAGCGGGAGAACAGATACGCAGTATTTT.

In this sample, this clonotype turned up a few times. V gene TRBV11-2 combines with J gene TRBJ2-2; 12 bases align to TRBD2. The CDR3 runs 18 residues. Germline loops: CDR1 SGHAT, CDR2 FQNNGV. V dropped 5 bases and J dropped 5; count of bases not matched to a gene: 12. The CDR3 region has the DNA TGTGCCAGCAGCCGGAGCGTCCTAGCGGGGGGGCCAACCGGGGAGCTGTTTTTT. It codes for CASSRSVLAGGPTGELFF.

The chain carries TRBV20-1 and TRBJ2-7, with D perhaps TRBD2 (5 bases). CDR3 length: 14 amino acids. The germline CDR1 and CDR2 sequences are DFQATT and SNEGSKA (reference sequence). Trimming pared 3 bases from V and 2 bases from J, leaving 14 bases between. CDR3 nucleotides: TGCAGTGCTAGGTACGGCGGGTCCGCCTACGAGCAGTACTTC. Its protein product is CSARYGGSAYEQYF.

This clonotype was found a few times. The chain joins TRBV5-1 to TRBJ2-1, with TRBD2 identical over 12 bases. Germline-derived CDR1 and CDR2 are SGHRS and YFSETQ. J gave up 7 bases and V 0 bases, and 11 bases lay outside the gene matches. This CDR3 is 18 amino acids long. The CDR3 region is CASSLATLLAGGLNEQFF. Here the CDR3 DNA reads TGCGCCAGCAGCTTGGCCACGCTTCTAGCGGGGGGGTTGAATGAGCAGTTCTTC. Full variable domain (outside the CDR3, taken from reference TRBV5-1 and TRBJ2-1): KAGVTQTPRYLIKTRGQQVTLSCSPISGHRSVSWYQQTPGQGLQFLFEYFSETQRNKGNFPGRFSGRQFSNSRSEMNVSTLELGDSALYLCASSLATLLAGGLNEQFFGPGTRLTVL.